What follows are 3 T cell receptor beta chains derived from one specimen sequenced in a study of spatial heterogeneity in lung cancer. The time point is: sample taken at primary tumor resection. Unsorted whole RNA from tumor, nontumor lung or frozen PBMC underwent sequencing. TCRdb passed the 5' RACE reads through MiXCR, listing each CDR3 protein once. Of 9,500 to 15,000 distinct CDR3 sequences listed, approximately 6% are singletons. This material consisted of normal lung tissue next to the tumor, taken at surgery. The receptor source for this set is a male donor with early-stage non-small cell lung cancer.

This clonotype was seen many times. Being off target in a library aimed at alpha chains, this beta chain has a size of little meaning. The chain links TRBV5-1 to TRBJ2-2; D gene ambiguous. Deletions cut 0 bases from V and 4 bases from J, with 13 bases between. Germline V lookup: CDR1 SGHRS, CDR2 YFSETQ. The CDR3 is 16 amino acids. CDR3 residues: CASSLGAGAFTGELFF. In DNA form, the CDR3 reads TGCGCCAGCAGCTTGGGAGCCGGCGCCTTCACCGGGGAGCTGTTTTTT. Variable domain in full (rest from reference TRBV5-1 and TRBJ2-2): KAGVTQTPRYLIKTRGQQVTLSCSPISGHRSVSWYQQTPGQGLQFLFEYFSETQRNKGNFPGRFSGRQFSNSRSEMNVSTLELGDSALYLCASSLGAGAFTGELFFGEGSRLTVL.

This clonotype was detected many times. This beta chain is an off-target read within a library intended for alpha chains, so its frequency means little. In nucleotides, the CDR3 is TGTGCCTGGAGCTTATTAAGCTCCTACAATGAGCAGTTCTTC. Amino acid sequence: CAWSLLSSYNEQFF. The chain joins TRBV30 to TRBJ2-1; D is unclear. This CDR3 spans 14 amino acids. V lost 3 bases, J lost 0 bases, and 9 bases lay in between. The germline V gene encodes CDR1 GTSNPN and CDR2 SVGIG (reference sequence).

This clonotype has at least ten counts. Since it is a stray read in a library aimed at alpha chains, this beta chain has a size that is not meaningful. The V gene is TRBV19, the J gene TRBJ1-5; D not resolved. The germline gives CDR1 LNHDA, CDR2 SQIVND (reference sequence). The length of the CDR3 is 16 residues. Trimming stripped 4 bases from V and 7 bases from J, with 20 bases between. CDR3 amino acids: CASSTLRLTLEQPQHF. The CDR3 nucleotides read TGTGCCAGTAGTACTCTCCGACTCACCCTGGAGCAGCCCCAGCATTTT.